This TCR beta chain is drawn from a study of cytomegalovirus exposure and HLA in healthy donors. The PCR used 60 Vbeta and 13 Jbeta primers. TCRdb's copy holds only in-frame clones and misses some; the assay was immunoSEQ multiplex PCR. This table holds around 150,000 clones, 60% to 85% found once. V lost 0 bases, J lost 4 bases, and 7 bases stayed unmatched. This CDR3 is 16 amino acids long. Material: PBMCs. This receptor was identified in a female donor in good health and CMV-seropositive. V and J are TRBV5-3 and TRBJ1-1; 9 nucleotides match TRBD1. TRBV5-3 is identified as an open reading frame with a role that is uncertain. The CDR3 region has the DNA TGTGCCAGAAGCTTGGGGGACAGGGAAGAGAGCACTGAAGCTTTCTTT. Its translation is CARSLGDREESTEAFF.